These T cell receptor beta chains were read from a single sample in a study of T-cell reconstitution after alpha-beta-depleted transplantation in children. TCRdb passed the PCR reads through MiXCR, listing each CDR3 protein once. Of 380,000 or so distinct CDR3 sequences in the sample, roughly 15% were seen once. The input for sequencing was PBMCs, taken from the stem cell graft. All receptors come from a human donor who donated a stem cell graft to a child with Fanconi anemia. Each CDR3 is given with its conserved first and last residue. The order of the fields is clone size, V gene, J gene, D gene, CDR3 protein, CDR3 DNA. The D gene is left open where the match is weak. Clone size, where shown, is once, few, many, or a class for clones that have expanded.

once	TRBV20-1	TRBJ2-3	TRBD1	CSARDPRTGPDTQYF	TGCAGTGCTAGAGATCCCCGGACAGGGCCAGATACGCAGTATTTT
few	TRBV7-9	TRBJ2-2	NA	CASSLPGQANTGELFF	TGTGCCAGCAGCTTACCGGGACAAGCGAACACCGGGGAGCTGTTTTTT
NA	TRBV5-6	TRBJ2-5	NA	CASSISGGPQETQYF	TGTGCCAGCAGCATTTCCGGGGGGCCCCAAGAGACCCAGTACTTC
many	TRBV5-1	TRBJ2-7	NA	CASSLAARDYEQYF	TGCGCCAGCAGCTTGGCCGCCAGGGACTACGAGCAGTACTTC
NA	TRBV6-1	TRBJ2-3	NA	CASSDTTFGTSSTDTQYF	TGTGCCAGCAGTGACACAACGTTCGGGACGTCTAGCACAGATACGCAGTATTTT
many	TRBV7-8	TRBJ2-3	NA	CASSPHLIDAFTDTQYF	TGTGCCAGCAGCCCCCATCTCATCGACGCCTTCACAGATACGCAGTATTTT
NA	TRBV6-1	TRBJ1-1	NA	CASTDWGGTEAFF	TGTGCCAGCACCGACTGGGGGGGAACTGAAGCTTTCTTT
NA	TRBV29-1	TRBJ2-1	NA	CSVEERVYNEQFF	TGCAGCGTTGAGGAACGGGTCTACAATGAGCAGTTCTTC
NA	TRBV6-2/TRBV6-3	TRBJ1-5	NA	CASSDSSNQPQHF	TGTGCCAGCAGTGACAGCAGCAATCAGCCCCAGCATTTT
NA	TRBV12-3/TRBV12-4	TRBJ2-7	NA	CASSLAGFNEQYF	TGTGCCAGCAGTTTGGCAGGGTTCAACGAGCAGTACTTC
NA	TRBV7-8	TRBJ2-7	TRBD1	CASGTGSTYEQYF	TGTGCCAGTGGGACAGGGTCCACCTACGAGCAGTACTTC
NA	TRBV6-5	TRBJ1-2	NA	CASSYSRTANYGYTF	TGTGCCAGCAGTTACTCACGGACTGCTAACTATGGCTACACCTTC
NA	TRBV6-2/TRBV6-3	TRBJ2-1	NA	CASSPRGASNEQFF	TGTGCCAGCAGTCCTCGGGGGGCATCAAATGAGCAGTTCTTC
NA	TRBV12-3/TRBV12-4	TRBJ2-1	TRBD2	CASSGGPNYNEQFF	TGTGCCAGCTCGGGGGGGCCGAACTACAATGAGCAGTTCTTC
many	TRBV6-2/TRBV6-3	TRBJ1-1	NA	CASSYGGDTEAFF	TGTGCCAGCAGTTATGGGGGAGACACTGAAGCTTTCTTT
NA	TRBV20-1	TRBJ2-1	NA	CSSPKDNEQFF	TGCAGCTCGCCAAAGGACAATGAGCAGTTCTTC
many	TRBV9	TRBJ2-1	TRBD2	CASSVSGGAINEQFF	TGTGCCAGCAGCGTTAGCGGGGGGGCAATCAATGAGCAGTTCTTC